This T cell receptor beta chain originates from a study of identical twins. This clonotype was found many times. Its specificity is not known. Whole-study findings and limits: For monozygotic twins, models underestimated out-of-frame TCR alpha sharing. Sharing of beta out-of-frame sequences by twins showed a weaker excess.

A universal primer site came from template switching; cDNA carried unique molecular identifiers. In TCRdb, the 5' RACE reads were re-called with MiXCR into one record per CDR3 protein. Of a few hundred thousand distinct CDR3 sequences listed, about 9% are singletons. Germline loops: CDR1 MDHEN, CDR2 SYDVKM. Between the trimmed V and J ends, which lost 4 bases and 7 bases, there was a span of 5 bases. The CDR3 is 11 residues long. The sequence was collected from a woman in her 50s in good health. The chain joins TRBV28 to TRBJ2-1; D is undetermined. The sequenced sample was naive T cells sorted from blood. CDR3 sequence reads: CASSSGNEQFF. CDR3 nucleotides: TGTGCCAGCAGTTCCGGAAATGAGCAGTTCTTC.